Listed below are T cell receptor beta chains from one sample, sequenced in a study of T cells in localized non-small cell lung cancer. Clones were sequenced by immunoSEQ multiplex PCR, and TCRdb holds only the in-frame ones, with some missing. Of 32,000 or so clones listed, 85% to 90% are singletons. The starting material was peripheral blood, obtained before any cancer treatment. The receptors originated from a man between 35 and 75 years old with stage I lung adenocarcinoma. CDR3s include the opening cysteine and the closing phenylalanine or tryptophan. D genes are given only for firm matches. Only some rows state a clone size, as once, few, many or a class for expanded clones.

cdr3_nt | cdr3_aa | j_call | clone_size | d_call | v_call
TGTGCCAGCACGCAGGCCCGGACAGGGGGCGAAGATACGCAGTATTTT | CASTQARTGGEDTQYF | TRBJ2-3 | NA | TRBD1 | TRBV5-7
TGTGCCAGCAGCTTAAGGCTGTCTGGCACAGATACGCAGTATTTT | CASSLRLSGTDTQYF | TRBJ2-3 | NA | NA | TRBV7-2
TGCGCCAGCAGGGGGGACAGCATCCCTGGGGGTGAGCAGTTCTTC | CASRGDSIPGGEQFF | TRBJ2-1 | NA | TRBD1 | TRBV5-1
TGTGCCAGCAGCTTGGCTGGGACGGTTGAAAAACTGTTTTTT | CASSLAGTVEKLFF | TRBJ1-4 | NA | NA | TRBV5-6
TGTGCCAGCAGCTTGGGAGGACACACAGATACGCAGTATTTT | CASSLGGHTDTQYF | TRBJ2-3 | NA | NA | TRBV5-6
TGTGCCAGCAGCGAGGAAAGGGTACCTTTCGGCCCAGGTAACCAAGAGACCCAGTACTTC | CASSEERVPFGPGNQETQYF | TRBJ2-5 | NA | NA | TRBV2
TGCGCCAGCCTACTAGCGGGAGGCACAGATACGCAGTATTTT | CASLLAGGTDTQYF | TRBJ2-3 | NA | TRBD2 | TRBV10-2
TGTGCCAGCAGCCATTCCGGGACTAGCGGGGGTTTACACATCTACGAGCAGTACTTC | CASSHSGTSGGLHIYEQYF | TRBJ2-7 | few | TRBD2 | TRBV14
TGTGCCATCAGTGATGGCGGACGTACCTATTCACCCCTCCACTTT | CAISDGGRTYSPLHF | TRBJ1-6 | NA | NA | TRBV10-3
TGTGCCAGCAGGGGGTCTGGCCAATGGAATTCACCCCTCCACTTT | CASRGSGQWNSPLHF | TRBJ1-6 | NA | NA | TRBV2
TGTGCCATCAGTGTGTCCCCACAGGGGGCAAACCAAAGAGCTTTCTTT | CAISVSPQGANQRAFF | TRBJ1-1 | NA | TRBD1 | TRBV10-3
TGCGCCAGCAGCTATACAGGGAACACCGGGGAGCTGTTTTTT | CASSYTGNTGELFF | TRBJ2-2 | NA | NA | TRBV5-1
TGTGCCATCAGTGAGGGTGGCCGAGAGGAAGCTTTCTTT | CAISEGGREEAFF | TRBJ1-1 | NA | NA | TRBV10-3
TGTGCCAGCAGTGGGGGGACTAGCGAGGTCGAGACCCAGTACTTC | CASSGGTSEVETQYF | TRBJ2-5 | NA | TRBD2 | TRBV2
TGTGCCAGCAGTCCAGGGCTCGAGCAGTACTTC | CASSPGLEQYF | TRBJ2-7 | NA | NA | TRBV7-2
TGCAGCGCCAACTCCGGGACAGGGGGCGGAAAACTGTTTTTT | CSANSGTGGGKLFF | TRBJ1-4 | NA | TRBD1 | TRBV29-1
TGTGCCGTCTCGCCGGGACTGCTGAGCTCCTACGAGCAGTACTTC | CAVSPGLLSSYEQYF | TRBJ2-7 | NA | NA | TRBV10-3
TGTGCCAGCAGTGACTCGGACAGGGGAGGTGGCTACACCTTC | CASSDSDRGGGYTF | TRBJ1-2 | NA | TRBD1 | TRBV6-4
TGTGCCAGCATAGGTTTGGACGAGCAGTACTTC | CASIGLDEQYF | TRBJ2-7 | NA | NA | TRBV2
TGTGCCAGCAGTGGGACAGAACACTATGGCTACACCTTC | CASSGTEHYGYTF | TRBJ1-2 | once | NA | TRBV25-1
TGTGCCAGTAGTCAGACAGGGGTTTCCCTAGGGAACACTGAAGCTTTCTTT | CASSQTGVSLGNTEAFF | TRBJ1-1 | NA | TRBD1 | TRBV19
TGTGCCAGCAGCTTAGGTCTAACCAACGAGCAGTACTTC | CASSLGLTNEQYF | TRBJ2-7 | few | NA | TRBV7-2
TGTGCCAGCAGCTCCCGAACTAGCTGGGAGACCCAGTACTTC | CASSSRTSWETQYF | TRBJ2-5 | few | NA | TRBV9
TGTGCTAGTGGTTTGATTCTGACAGGCAACTCTGGAAACACCATATATTTT | CASGLILTGNSGNTIYF | TRBJ1-3 | once | NA | TRBV12-5
TGTGCCAGCTCACAGGACAGGGGGGGAAACATTCAGTACTTC | CASSQDRGGNIQYF | TRBJ2-4 | NA | TRBD1 | TRBV18
TGTGCCAGCAGTGAATCCGTTGGTGGCGGTGAAAAACTGTTTTTT | CASSESVGGGEKLFF | TRBJ1-4 | NA | NA | TRBV25-1
TGTGCCAGCAGTGAAGCGCTGGCAGGGCGAAGCACAGATACGCAGTATTTT | CASSEALAGRSTDTQYF | TRBJ2-3 | few | NA | TRBV6-1
TGTGCCAGCAGCTCGACCGACAGGAAAGGGCCCTACGAGCAGTACTTC | CASSSTDRKGPYEQYF | TRBJ2-7 | NA | NA | TRBV5-6
TGCGCCAGCAGCCAAGGGGGGGTTTTACGGGACAACCGCTACGAGCAGTACTTC | CASSQGGVLRDNRYEQYF | TRBJ2-7 | NA | NA | TRBV4-1
TGCGCCAGCAGCCAAGGGGGGGGGAAGTACGAGCAGTACTTC | CASSQGGGKYEQYF | TRBJ2-7 | NA | TRBD2 | TRBV4-1
TGTGCCAGCAGTGACGGCGGGACAGCACTGATCAGCCAGCCCCAGCATTTT | CASSDGGTALISQPQHF | TRBJ1-5 | NA | TRBD1 | TRBV6-1
TGTGCCAGCAGCACCGACAGAGTCTCCAATCAGCCCCAGCATTTT | CASSTDRVSNQPQHF | TRBJ1-5 | once | NA | TRBV6-5
TGTGCCAGCAGGGGACAGGGTACCAACTATGGCTACACCTTC | CASRGQGTNYGYTF | TRBJ1-2 | NA | TRBD1 | TRBV2
TGTGCCAGCAGCGCCAGTGACGGCTACGAGCAGTACTTC | CASSASDGYEQYF | TRBJ2-7 | NA | NA | TRBV11-2
TGTGCCAGCAGCCAGACAGGGGGGGGCTATGGCTACACCTTC | CASSQTGGGYGYTF | TRBJ1-2 | NA | TRBD1 | TRBV5-4
TGTGCCAGCAGCTCCCGGACAGGGGGCGGGGAGACCCAGTACTTC | CASSSRTGGGETQYF | TRBJ2-5 | NA | TRBD1 | TRBV11-3
TGCGCCAGCAGTGAAGGGAGACTAGCGGGGACGGCAGATACGCAGTATTTT | CASSEGRLAGTADTQYF | TRBJ2-3 | NA | TRBD2 | TRBV10-2
TGTGCCAGCGGGGGGGCCCGCTCCTACAATGAGCAGTTCTTC | CASGGARSYNEQFF | TRBJ2-1 | NA | NA | TRBV2
TGTGCCAGCTCACCGGCCGGGTTGAGCAATCAGCCCCAGCATTTT | CASSPAGLSNQPQHF | TRBJ1-5 | NA | NA | TRBV18
TGCAGCAGTAGCGGTTCTAGCACAGATACGCAGTATTTT | CSSSGSSTDTQYF | TRBJ2-3 | once | NA | TRBV29-1
TGTGCCAGCAGCTTGTCACGGGGAGGCTCTGGAAACACCATATATTTT | CASSLSRGGSGNTIYF | TRBJ1-3 | NA | NA | TRBV7-9
TGTGCCGGATATAGGCCCATGAACACTGAAGCTTTCTTT | CAGYRPMNTEAFF | TRBJ1-1 | NA | NA | TRBV30